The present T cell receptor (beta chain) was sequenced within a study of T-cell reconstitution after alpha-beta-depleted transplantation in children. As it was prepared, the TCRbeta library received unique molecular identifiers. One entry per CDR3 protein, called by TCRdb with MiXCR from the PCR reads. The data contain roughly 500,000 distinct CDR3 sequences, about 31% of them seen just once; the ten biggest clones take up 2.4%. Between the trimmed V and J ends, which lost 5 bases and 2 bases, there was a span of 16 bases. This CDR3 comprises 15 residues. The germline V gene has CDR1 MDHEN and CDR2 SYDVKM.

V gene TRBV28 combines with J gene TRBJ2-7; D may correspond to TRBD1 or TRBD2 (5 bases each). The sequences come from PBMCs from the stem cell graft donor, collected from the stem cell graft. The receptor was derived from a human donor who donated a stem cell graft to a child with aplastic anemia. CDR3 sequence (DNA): TGTGCCAGCAGTCAAACCGGGACGGTGACCTACGAGCAGTACTTC. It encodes CASSQTGTVTYEQYF.